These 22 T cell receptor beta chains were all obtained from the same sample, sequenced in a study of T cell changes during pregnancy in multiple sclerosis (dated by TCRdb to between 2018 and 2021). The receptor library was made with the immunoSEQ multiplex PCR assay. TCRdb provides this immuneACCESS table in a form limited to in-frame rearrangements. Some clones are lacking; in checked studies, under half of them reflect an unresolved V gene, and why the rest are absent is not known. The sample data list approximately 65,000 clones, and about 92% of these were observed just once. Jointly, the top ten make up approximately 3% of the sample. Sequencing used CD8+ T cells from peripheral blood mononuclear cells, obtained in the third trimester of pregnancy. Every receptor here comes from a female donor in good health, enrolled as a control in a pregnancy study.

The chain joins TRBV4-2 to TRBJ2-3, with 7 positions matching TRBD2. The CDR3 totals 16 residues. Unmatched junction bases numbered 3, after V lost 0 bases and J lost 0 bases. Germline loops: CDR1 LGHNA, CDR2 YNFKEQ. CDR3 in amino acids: CASSQDGRGSTDTQYF. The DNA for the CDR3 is TGTGCCAGCAGCCAAGATGGGCGGGGGAGCACAGATACGCAGTATTTT.

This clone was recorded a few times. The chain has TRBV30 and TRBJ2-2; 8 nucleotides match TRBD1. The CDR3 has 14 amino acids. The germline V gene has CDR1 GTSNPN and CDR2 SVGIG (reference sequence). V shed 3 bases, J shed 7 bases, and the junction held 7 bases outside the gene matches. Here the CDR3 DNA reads TGTGCCTGGAGGGACAGGGAAGAAAGCGGGGAGCTGTTTTTT. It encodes CAWRDREESGELFF.

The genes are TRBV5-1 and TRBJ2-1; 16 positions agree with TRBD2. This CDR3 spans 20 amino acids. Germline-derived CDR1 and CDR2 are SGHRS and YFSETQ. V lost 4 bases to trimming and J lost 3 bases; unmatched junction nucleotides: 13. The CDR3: CASSTEPGLAGGRFYNEQFF. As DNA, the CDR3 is TGCGCCAGCAGCACGGAACCGGGACTAGCGGGGGGGCGTTTCTACAATGAGCAGTTCTTC. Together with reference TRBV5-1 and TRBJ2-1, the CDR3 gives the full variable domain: KAGVTQTPRYLIKTRGQQVTLSCSPISGHRSVSWYQQTPGQGLQFLFEYFSETQRNKGNFPGRFSGRQFSNSRSEMNVSTLELGDSALYLCASSTEPGLAGGRFYNEQFFGPGTRLTVL.

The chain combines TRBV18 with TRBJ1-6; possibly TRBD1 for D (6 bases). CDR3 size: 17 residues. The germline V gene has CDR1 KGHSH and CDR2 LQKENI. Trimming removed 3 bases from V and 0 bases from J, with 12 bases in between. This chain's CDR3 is CASSPEGGDSYNSPLHF. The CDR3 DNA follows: TGTGCCAGCTCACCCGAAGGGGGAGACTCCTATAATTCACCCCTCCACTTT. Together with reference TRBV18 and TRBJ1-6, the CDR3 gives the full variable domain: NAGVMQNPRHLVRRRGQEARLRCSPMKGHSHVYWYRQLPEEGLKFMVYLQKENIIDESGMPKERFSAEFPKEGPSILRIQQVVRGDSAAYFCASSPEGGDSYNSPLHFGNGTRLTVT.

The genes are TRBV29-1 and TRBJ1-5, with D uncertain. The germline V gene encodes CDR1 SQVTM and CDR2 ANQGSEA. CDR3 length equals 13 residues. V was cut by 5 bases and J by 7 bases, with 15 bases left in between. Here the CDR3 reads CSVSSGSLQPQHF. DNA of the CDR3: TGCAGCGTTTCGTCGGGGTCTTTGCAGCCCCAGCATTTT. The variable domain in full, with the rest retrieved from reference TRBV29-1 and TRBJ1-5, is SAVISQKPSRDICQRGTSLTIQCQVDSQVTMMFWYRQQPGQSLTLIATANQGSEATYESGFVIDKFPISRPNLTFSTLTVSNMSPEDSSIYLCSVSSGSLQPQHFGDGTRLSIL.

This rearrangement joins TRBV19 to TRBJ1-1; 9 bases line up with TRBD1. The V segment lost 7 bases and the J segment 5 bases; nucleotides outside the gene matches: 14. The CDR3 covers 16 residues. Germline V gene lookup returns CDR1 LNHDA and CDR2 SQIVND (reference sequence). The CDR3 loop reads CASTKLTGGVKTEAFF. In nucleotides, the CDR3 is TGTGCCAGTACTAAGCTGACAGGGGGTGTAAAAACTGAAGCTTTCTTT.

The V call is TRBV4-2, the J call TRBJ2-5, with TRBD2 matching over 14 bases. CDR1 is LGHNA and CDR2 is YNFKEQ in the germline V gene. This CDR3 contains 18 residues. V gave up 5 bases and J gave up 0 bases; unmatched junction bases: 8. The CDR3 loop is CASSSQTSGGANQETQYF. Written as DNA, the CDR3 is TGTGCCAGCAGCTCTCAGACTAGCGGGGGGGCCAACCAAGAGACCCAGTACTTC.

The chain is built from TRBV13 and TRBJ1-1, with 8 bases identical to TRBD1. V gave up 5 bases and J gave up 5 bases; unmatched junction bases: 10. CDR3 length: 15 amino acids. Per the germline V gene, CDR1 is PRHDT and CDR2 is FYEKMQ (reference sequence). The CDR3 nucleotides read TGTGCCAGCAGCCTATCGACAGGGGTGATGACTGAAGCTTTCTTT. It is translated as CASSLSTGVMTEAFF.

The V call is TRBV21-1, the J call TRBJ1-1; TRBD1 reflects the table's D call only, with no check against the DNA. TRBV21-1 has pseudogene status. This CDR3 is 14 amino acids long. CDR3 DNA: TGTGCCAGCAACGAAACAAGGGGAAGAACTGAAGCTTTCTTT. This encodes CASNETRGRTEAFF.

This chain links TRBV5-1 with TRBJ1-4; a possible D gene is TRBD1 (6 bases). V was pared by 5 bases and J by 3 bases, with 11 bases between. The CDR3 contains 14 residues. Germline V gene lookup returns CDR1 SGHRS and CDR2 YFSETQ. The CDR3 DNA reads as TGCGCCAGCAGTGTACAGGGTCCTAATGAAAAACTGTTTTTT. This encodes CASSVQGPNEKLFF.

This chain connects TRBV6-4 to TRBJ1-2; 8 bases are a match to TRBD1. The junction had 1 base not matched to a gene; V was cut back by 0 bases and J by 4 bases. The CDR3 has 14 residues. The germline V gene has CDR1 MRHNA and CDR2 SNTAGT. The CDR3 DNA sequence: TGTGCCAGCAGTGACTCTACAGGGGGCTATGGCTACACCTTC. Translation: CASSDSTGGYGYTF.

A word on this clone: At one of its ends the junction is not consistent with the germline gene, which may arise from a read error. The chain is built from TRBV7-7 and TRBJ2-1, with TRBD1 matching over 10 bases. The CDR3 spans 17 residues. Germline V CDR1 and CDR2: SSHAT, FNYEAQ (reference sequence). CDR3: CASSLGISGQGTDEQFF. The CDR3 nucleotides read TGTGCTAGCAGCTTAGGAATCTCGGGACAGGGGACGGATGAGCAGTTCTTC. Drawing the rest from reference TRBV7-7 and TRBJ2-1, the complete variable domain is GAGVSQSPRYKVTKRGQDVTLRCDPISSHATLYWYQQALGQGPEFLTYFNYEAQPDKSGLPSDRFSAERPEGSISTLTIQRTEQRDSAMYRCASSLGISGQGTDEQFFGPGTRLTVL.

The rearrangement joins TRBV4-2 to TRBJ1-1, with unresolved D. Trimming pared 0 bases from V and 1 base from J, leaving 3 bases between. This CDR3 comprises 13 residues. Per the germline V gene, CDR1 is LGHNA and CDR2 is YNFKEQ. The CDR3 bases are TGTGCCAGCAGCCAAGAGCGGAACACTGAAGCTTTCTTT. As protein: CASSQERNTEAFF.

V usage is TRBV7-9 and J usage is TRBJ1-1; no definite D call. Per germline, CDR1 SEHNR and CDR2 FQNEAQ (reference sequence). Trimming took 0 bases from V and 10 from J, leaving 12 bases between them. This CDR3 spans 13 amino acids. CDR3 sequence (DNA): TGTGCCAGCAGCTTAGCGGACGGGGAGGTAGCTTTCTTT. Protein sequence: CASSLADGEVAFF.

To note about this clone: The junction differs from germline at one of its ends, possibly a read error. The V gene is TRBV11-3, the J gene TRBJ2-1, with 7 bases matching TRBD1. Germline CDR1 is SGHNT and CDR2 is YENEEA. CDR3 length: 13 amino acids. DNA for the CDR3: TGTGCCAGCAGTTTAGGGGGCCGCAATGAGCAGTTCTTC. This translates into CASSLGGRNEQFF.

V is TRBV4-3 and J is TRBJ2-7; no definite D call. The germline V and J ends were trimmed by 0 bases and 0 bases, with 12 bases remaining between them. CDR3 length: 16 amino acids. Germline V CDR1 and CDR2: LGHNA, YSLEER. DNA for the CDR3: TGCGCCAGCAGCCAAGATTGGCTTGAAAGCTCCTACGAGCAGTACTTC. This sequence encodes CASSQDWLESSYEQYF.

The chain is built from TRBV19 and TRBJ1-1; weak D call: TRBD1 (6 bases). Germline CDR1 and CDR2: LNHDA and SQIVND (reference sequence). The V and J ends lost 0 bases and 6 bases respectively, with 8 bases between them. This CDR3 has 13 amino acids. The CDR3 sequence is CASSIEQGAEAFF. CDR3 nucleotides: TGTGCCAGTAGTATAGAACAGGGAGCTGAAGCTTTCTTT.

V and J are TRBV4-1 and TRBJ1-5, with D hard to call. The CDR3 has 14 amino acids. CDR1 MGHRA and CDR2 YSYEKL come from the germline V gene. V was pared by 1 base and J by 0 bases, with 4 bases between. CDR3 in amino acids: CASSQGSSNQPQHF. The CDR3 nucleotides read TGCGCCAGCAGCCAAGGGAGTAGCAATCAGCCCCAGCATTTT.

The CDR3, as DNA: TGTGCCAGCTCACAAAGGGACAGCACCGAAGCTTTCTTT. The encoded protein is CASSQRDSTEAFF. The chain combines TRBV18 with TRBJ1-1; TRBD1 matches 7 bases. This CDR3 is 13 amino acids long. V gave up 4 bases and J gave up 8 bases; unmatched junction bases: 7. Germline CDR1 and CDR2: KGHSH and LQKENI.

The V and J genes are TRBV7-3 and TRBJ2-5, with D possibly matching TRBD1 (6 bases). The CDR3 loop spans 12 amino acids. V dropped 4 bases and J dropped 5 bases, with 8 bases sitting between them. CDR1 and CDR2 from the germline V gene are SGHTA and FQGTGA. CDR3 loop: CASSSTGETQYF. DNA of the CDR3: TGTGCCAGCAGCTCCACAGGGGAGACCCAGTACTTC.

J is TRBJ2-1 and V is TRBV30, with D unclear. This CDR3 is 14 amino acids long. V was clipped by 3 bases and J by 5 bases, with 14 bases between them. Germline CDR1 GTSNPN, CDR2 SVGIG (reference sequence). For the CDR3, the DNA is TGTGCCTGGAGGGTGGCGGAGATGGACAATGAGCAGTTCTTC. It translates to CAWRVAEMDNEQFF.

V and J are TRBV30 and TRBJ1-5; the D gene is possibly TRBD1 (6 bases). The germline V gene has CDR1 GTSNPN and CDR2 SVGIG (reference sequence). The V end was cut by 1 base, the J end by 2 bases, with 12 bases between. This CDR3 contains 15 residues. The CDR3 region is CAWSDGGGGNQPQHF. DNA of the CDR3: TGTGCCTGGAGTGATGGGGGCGGCGGCAATCAGCCCCAGCATTTT.